This TCR beta chain is drawn from a study of T cells in Graves' hyperthyroidism and ophthalmopathy. In the study overall: Prior to any treatment, at the point of initial diagnosis, peripheral blood was collected.

TCR beta CDR3 regions were amplified from RNA transcripts. The HTBI primer set served for first-round RT-PCR of the TCR CDR3. Each CDR3 protein is one row after TCRdb ran MiXCR on the multiplex PCR reads. The repertoire consists of approximately 400,000 distinct CDR3 sequences, with approximately 15% occurring once and the leading ten covering about 11%. This clonotype has a count of ten or more. Stability of Graves' hyperthyroidism was defined as absent ophthalmopathy progression within 18 months. Clinicians diagnosed patients from clinical symptoms, serum thyroxine and TRAb, thyroid ultrasound and orbital computed tomography. The CDR3 covers 13 residues. Trimming took 2 bases from V and 2 from J, leaving 7 bases between them. The germline V gene encodes CDR1 GTSNPN and CDR2 SVGIG (reference sequence).

V usage is TRBV30 and J usage is TRBJ1-5; D is perhaps TRBD1 (6 bases). The TCR was taken from a woman aged 60-75 years with Graves' hyperthyroidism. The sequenced sample was blood. The CDR3 nucleotides are TGTGCCTGGAGTCGACAGGGCAATCAGCCCCAGCATTTT. Translating it yields CAWSRQGNQPQHF.